The 10 T cell receptor beta chains reported below all come from one sample, sequenced in a study of T cell responses to AZD1222 COVID-19 vaccine. Sequencing was performed with immunoSEQ multiplex PCR; in TCRdb, only in-frame clones are kept and a portion is missing. The sample has tens of thousands of clones; roughly 85% are singletons. Here the sequenced sample was peripheral blood, taken on day 0 of AZD1222 vaccination. The receptor source for this set is an adult in good health.

Comments on this clone: Other DNA sequences in this specimen translate into the identical CDR3. The rearrangement joins TRBV6-5 to TRBJ1-2; tentative D call: TRBD1 (6 bases). Germline V gene sequence: CDR1 MNHEY, CDR2 SVGAGI. The germline V and J ends were trimmed by 6 bases and 2 bases, with 13 bases remaining between them. The CDR3 spans 14 residues. The CDR3 loop is CASRRRGLNYGYTF. The CDR3, as DNA: TGTGCCAGCAGAAGACGGGGGCTGAACTATGGCTACACCTTC.

The V gene is TRBV2, the J gene TRBJ2-1, with D uncertain. V gave up 5 bases and J gave up 8 bases, with 7 bases separating them. The CDR3 is made up of 11 amino acids. The germline CDR1 and CDR2 sequences are SNHLY and FYNNEI. The CDR3 spells CASSLSDEQFF. For the CDR3, the DNA is TGTGCCAGCAGTTTGAGCGATGAGCAGTTCTTC.

DNA of the CDR3: TGTGCCAGCGCACCTACGAGAAGCTCCAGGAATTCCTACGAGCAGTACTTC. It is translated as CASAPTRSSRNSYEQYF. The J gene is TRBJ2-7, the V gene TRBV2; D unclear. The germline CDR1 and CDR2 sequences are SNHLY and FYNNEI. V lost 8 bases to trimming and J lost 1 base, with 24 bases between them. The CDR3 spans 17 residues.

DNA for the CDR3: TGCGCCAGCAGCATCCACAGGGTCGGGTCCTACGAGCAGTACTTC. Its translation: CASSIHRVGSYEQYF. The rearrangement links TRBV5-1 to TRBJ2-7; perhaps TRBD1 as D (6 bases). There are 15 residues in the CDR3. V shed 4 bases and J shed 1 base, with 15 bases lying between them. Germline CDR1 reads SGHRS; CDR2 reads YFSETQ.

The V call is TRBV19, the J call TRBJ2-7; no firm D call. V was shortened by 6 bases and J by 6 bases, with 15 bases between the two germline ends. The germline V gene encodes CDR1 LNHDA and CDR2 SQIVND (reference sequence). The CDR3 has 13 residues. For the CDR3, the DNA is TGTGCCAGTAGAAACCTGAACCCCCTCGAGCAGTACTTC. Translated, it gives CASRNLNPLEQYF.

V is TRBV28 and J is TRBJ2-5; D is possibly TRBD1 (6 bases). V lost 2 bases and J 4 bases, leaving 14 bases between the germline ends. CDR3 length: 15 amino acids. The germline CDR1 and CDR2 sequences are MDHEN and SYDVKM. The CDR3: CASSLGTGWSETQYF. The CDR3 nucleotides are TGTGCCAGCAGTTTAGGTACAGGGTGGTCAGAGACCCAGTACTTC.

This chain uses TRBV19 with TRBJ2-6; the match to TRBD1 covers 11 bases. CDR1 is LNHDA and CDR2 is SQIVND in the germline V gene (reference sequence). This CDR3 spans 17 amino acids. Unmatched junction bases numbered 4, after V lost 6 bases and J lost 0 bases. CDR3 nucleotides: TGTGCCAGTAGGCCGGGACAGGGGGTCTCTGGGGCCAACGTCCTGACTTTC. Its protein is CASRPGQGVSGANVLTF.

The V gene is TRBV28, the J gene TRBJ2-2, with D possibly being TRBD2 (5 bases). CDR1 and CDR2 (germline): MDHEN, SYDVKM. Trimming shortened V by 7 bases and J by 5 bases, and 20 bases separated the two germline ends. The CDR3 loop spans 16 amino acids. In DNA form, the CDR3 reads TGTGCCAGCATCCCTTCAGGAAGTCCGGGGACCGGGGAGCTGTTTTTT. Its protein is CASIPSGSPGTGELFF.

This chain joins TRBV19 and TRBJ1-2; no clear D. V lost 10 bases to trimming and J lost 4 bases, with 19 bases between them. The CDR3 has 14 amino acids. From germline, CDR1 is LNHDA and CDR2 SQIVND (reference sequence). The CDR3 reads CATRPIPGSYGYTF. CDR3 bases: TGTGCCACTAGACCCATCCCCGGGAGCTATGGCTACACCTTC.

This chain connects TRBV5-1 to TRBJ2-3; 8 nucleotides match TRBD1. Trimming at V came to 0 bases and at J to 2 bases, leaving 2 bases not matched to a gene. The CDR3 is made up of 15 amino acids. CDR1 SGHRS and CDR2 YFSETQ come from the germline V gene. The CDR3, as DNA: TGCGCCAGCAGCTTGGGACAGGGGCACACAGATACGCAGTATTTT. Its translation: CASSLGQGHTDTQYF.